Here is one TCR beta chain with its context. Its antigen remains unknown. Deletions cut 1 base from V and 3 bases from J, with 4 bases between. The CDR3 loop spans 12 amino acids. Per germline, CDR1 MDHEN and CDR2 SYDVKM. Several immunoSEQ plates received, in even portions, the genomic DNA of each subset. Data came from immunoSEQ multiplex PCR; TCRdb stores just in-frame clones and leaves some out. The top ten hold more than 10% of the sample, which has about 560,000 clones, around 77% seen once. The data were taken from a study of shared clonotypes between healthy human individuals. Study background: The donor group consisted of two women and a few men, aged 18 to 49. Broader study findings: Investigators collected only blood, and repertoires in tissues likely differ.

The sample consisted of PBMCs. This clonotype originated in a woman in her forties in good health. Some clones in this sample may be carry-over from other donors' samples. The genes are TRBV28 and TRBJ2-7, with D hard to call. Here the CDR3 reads CASSLSDYEQYF. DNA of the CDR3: TGTGCCAGCAGTTTATCCGACTACGAGCAGTACTTC.